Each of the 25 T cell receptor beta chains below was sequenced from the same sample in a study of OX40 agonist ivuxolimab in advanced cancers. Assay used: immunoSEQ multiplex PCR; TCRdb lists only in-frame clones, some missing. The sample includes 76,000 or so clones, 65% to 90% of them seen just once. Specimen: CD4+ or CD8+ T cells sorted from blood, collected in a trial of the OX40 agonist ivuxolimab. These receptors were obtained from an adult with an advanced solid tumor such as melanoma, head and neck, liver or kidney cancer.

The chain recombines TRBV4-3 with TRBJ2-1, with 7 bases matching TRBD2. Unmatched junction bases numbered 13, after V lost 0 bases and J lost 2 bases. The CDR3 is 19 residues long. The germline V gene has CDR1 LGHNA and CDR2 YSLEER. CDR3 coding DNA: TGCGCCAGCAGCCAAGAGCAAGGTCTTTGGGGGGGAGCCTACAATGAGCAGTTCTTC. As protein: CASSQEQGLWGGAYNEQFF.

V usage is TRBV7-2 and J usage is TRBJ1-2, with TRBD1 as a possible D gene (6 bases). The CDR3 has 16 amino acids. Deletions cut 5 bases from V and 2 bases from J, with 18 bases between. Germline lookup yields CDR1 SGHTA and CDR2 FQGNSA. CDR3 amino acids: CASSGFGGGRNYGYTF. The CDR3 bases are TGTGCCAGCAGCGGCTTCGGTGGGGGGCGGAACTATGGCTACACCTTC.

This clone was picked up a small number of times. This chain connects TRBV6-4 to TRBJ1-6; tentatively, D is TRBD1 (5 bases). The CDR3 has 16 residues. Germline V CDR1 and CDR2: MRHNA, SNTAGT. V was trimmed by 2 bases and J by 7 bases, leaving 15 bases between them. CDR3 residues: CASSDGTAPGNSPLHF. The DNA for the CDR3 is TGTGCCAGCAGTGACGGGACGGCGCCGGGGAATTCACCCCTCCACTTT.

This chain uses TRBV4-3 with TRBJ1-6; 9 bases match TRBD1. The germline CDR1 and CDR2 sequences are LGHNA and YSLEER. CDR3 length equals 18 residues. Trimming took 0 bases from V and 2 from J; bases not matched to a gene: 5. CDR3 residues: CASSQELGQGPYNSPLHF. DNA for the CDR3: TGCGCCAGCAGCCAAGAATTGGGACAGGGCCCCTATAATTCACCCCTCCACTTT.

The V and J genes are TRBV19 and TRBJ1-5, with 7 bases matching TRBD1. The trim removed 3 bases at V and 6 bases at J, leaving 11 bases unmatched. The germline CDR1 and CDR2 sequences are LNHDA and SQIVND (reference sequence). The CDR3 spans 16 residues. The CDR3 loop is CASSIPEGAPSQPQHF. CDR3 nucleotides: TGTGCCAGTAGTATTCCAGAGGGGGCACCTAGTCAGCCCCAGCATTTT. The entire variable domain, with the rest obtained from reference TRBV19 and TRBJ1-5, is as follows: DGGITQSPKYLFRKEGQNVTLSCEQNLNHDAMYWYRQDPGQGLRLIYYSQIVNDFQKGDIAEGYSVSREKKESFPLTVTSAQKNPTAFYLCASSIPEGAPSQPQHFGDGTRLSIL.

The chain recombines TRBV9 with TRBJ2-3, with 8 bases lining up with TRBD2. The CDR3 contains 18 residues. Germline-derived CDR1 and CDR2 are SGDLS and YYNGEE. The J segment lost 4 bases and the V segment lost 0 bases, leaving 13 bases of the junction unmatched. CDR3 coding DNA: TGTGCCAGCAGCGTAGCCGGTGGGGGTAGCGGGGTTGCAGATACGCAGTATTTT. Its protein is CASSVAGGGSGVADTQYF. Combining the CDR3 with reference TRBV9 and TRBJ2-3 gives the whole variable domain DSGVTQTPKHLITATGQRVTLRCSPRSGDLSVYWYQQSLDQGLQFLIQYYNGEERAKGNILERFSAQQFPDLHSELNLSSLELGDSALYFCASSVAGGGSGVADTQYFGPGTRLTVL.

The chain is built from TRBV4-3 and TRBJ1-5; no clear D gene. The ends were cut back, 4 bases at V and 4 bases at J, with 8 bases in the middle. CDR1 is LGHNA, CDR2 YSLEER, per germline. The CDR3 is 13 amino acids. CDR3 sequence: CASSRRLNQPQHF. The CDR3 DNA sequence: TGCGCCAGCAGCCGCAGGTTAAATCAGCCCCAGCATTTT.

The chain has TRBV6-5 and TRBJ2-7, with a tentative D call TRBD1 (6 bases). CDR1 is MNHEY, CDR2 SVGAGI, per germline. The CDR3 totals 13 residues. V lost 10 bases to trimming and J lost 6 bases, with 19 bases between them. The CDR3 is CATRGQTTFEQYF. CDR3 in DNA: TGTGCCACCCGTGGACAGACAACTTTCGAGCAGTACTTC.

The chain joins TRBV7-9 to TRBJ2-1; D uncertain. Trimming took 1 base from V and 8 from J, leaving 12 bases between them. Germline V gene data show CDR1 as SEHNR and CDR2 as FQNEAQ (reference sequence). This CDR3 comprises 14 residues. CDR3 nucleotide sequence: TGTGCCAGCAGCTTAGAAGTAGGGAAAGATGAGCAGTTCTTC. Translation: CASSLEVGKDEQFF.

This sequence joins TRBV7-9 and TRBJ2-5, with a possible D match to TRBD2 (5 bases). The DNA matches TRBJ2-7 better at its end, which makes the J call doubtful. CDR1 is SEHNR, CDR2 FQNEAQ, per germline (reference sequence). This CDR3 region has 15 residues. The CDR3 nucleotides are TGTGCCAGCAGCTTAGTTTCTGGGAGAACCTACGAGCAGTACTTC. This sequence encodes CASSLVSGRTYEQYF.

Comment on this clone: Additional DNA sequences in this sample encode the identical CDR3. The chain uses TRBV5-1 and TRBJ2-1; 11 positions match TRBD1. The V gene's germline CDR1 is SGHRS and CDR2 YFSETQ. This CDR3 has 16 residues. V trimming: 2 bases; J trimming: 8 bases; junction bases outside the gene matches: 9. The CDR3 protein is CASSFMPGQGGDEQFF. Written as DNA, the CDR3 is TGCGCCAGCAGCTTTATGCCGGGACAGGGGGGTGATGAGCAGTTCTTC.

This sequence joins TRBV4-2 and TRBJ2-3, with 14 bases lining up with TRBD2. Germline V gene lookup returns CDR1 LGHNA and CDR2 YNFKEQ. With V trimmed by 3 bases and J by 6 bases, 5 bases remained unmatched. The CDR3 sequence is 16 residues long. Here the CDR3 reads CASSQTSGGADDTQYF. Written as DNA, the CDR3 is TGTGCCAGCAGCCAGACTAGCGGGGGGGCCGACGATACGCAGTATTTT.

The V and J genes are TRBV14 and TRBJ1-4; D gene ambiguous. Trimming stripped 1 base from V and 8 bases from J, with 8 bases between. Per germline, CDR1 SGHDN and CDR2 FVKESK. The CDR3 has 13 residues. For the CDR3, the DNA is TGTGCCAGCAGCCAAGGGGCAAGGGAAAAACTGTTTTTT. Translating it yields CASSQGAREKLFF. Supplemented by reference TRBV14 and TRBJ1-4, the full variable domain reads EAGVTQFPSHSVIEKGQTVTLRCDPISGHDNLYWYRRVMGKEIKFLLHFVKESKQDESGMPNNRFLAERTGGTYSTLKVQPAELEDSGVYFCASSQGAREKLFFGSGTQLSVL.

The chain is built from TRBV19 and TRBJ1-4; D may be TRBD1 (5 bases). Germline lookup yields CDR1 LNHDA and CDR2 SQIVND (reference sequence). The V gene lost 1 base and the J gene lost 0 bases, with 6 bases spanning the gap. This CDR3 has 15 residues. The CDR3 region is CASSIGTTTNEKLFF. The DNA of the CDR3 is TGTGCCAGTAGTATAGGGACAACAACTAATGAAAAACTGTTTTTT.

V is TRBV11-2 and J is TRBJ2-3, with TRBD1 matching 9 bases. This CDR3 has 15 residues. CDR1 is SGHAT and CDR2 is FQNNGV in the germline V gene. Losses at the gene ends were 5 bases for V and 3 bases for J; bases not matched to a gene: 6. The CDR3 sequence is CASSAGQGETDTQYF. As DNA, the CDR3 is TGTGCCAGCAGCGCGGGACAGGGAGAAACAGATACGCAGTATTTT. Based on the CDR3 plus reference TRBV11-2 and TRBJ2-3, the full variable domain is EAGVAQSPRYKIIEKRQSVAFWCNPISGHATLYWYQQILGQGPKLLIQFQNNGVVDDSQLPKDRFSAERLKGVDSTLKIQPAKLEDSAVYLCASSAGQGETDTQYFGPGTRLTVL.

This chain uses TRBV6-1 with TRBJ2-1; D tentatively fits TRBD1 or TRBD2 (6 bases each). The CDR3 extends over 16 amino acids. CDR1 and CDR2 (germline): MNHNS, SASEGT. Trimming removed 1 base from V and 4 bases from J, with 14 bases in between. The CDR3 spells CASSEGSGALYNEQFF. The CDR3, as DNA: TGTGCCAGCAGTGAAGGGTCGGGGGCCCTATACAATGAGCAGTTCTTC.

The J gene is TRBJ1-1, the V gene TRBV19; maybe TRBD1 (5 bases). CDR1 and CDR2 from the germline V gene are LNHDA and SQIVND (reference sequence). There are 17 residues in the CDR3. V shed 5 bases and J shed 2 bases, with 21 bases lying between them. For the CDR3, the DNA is TGTGCCAGTAGTCCGAGGGGCCTCGGAAGGGTAAACACTGAAGCTTTCTTT. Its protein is CASSPRGLGRVNTEAFF.

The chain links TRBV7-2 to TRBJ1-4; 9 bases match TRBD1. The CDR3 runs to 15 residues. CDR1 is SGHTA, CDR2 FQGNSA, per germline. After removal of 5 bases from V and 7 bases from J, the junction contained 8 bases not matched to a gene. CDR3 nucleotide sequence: TGTGCCAGCAGCCCCCTGACAGGGGGGACTGAAAAACTGTTTTTT. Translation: CASSPLTGGTEKLFF.

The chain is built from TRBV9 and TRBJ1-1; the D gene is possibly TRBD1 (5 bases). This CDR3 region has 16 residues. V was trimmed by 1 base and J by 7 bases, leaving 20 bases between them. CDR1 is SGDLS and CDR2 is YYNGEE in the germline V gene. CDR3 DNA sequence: TGTGCCAGCAGCGTACAAGCTAAGGGGTCCGGGGGTGAAGCTTTCTTT. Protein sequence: CASSVQAKGSGGEAFF.

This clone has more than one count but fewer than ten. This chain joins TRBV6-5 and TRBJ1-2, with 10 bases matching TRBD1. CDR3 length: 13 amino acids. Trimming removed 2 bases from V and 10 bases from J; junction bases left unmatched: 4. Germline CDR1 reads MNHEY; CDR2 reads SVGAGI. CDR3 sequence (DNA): TGTGCCAGCAGTTACCTCGGGACAGGGGACTACACCTTC. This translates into CASSYLGTGDYTF.

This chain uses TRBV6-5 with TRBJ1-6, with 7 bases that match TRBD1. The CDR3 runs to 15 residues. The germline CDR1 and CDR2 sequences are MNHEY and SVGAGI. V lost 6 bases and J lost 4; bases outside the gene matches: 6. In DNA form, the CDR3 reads TGTGCCAGCAGCCAGGGGGAGGGTTATAATTCACCCCTCCACTTT. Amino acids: CASSQGEGYNSPLHF.

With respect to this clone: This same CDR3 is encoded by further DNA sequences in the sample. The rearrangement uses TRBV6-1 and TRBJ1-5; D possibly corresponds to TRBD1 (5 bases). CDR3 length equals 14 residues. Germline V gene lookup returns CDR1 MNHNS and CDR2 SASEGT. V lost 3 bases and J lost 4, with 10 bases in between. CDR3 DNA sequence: TGTGCCAGCAGTGACCCCCAGGGTAATCAGCCCCAGCATTTT. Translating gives CASSDPQGNQPQHF.

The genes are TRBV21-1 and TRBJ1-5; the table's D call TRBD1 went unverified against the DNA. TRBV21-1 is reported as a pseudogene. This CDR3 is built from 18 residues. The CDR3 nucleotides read TGTGCCAGCAGCAAAGTCATGACAGGGGCGGCGGGCAATCAGCCCCAGCATTTT. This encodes CASSKVMTGAAGNQPQHF.

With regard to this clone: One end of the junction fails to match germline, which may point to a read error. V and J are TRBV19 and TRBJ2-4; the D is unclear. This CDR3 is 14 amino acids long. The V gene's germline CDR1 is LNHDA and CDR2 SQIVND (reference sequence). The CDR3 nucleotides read TGTGCCAGCAGTAGTCCCGGGGCCAAAAACATTCAGTACTTC. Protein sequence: CASSSPGAKNIQYF. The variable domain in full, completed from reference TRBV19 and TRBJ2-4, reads DGGITQSPKYLFRKEGQNVTLSCEQNLNHDAMYWYRQDPGQGLRLIYYSQIVNDFQKGDIAEGYSVSREKKESFPLTVTSAQKNPTAFYLCASSSPGAKNIQYFGAGTRLSVL.

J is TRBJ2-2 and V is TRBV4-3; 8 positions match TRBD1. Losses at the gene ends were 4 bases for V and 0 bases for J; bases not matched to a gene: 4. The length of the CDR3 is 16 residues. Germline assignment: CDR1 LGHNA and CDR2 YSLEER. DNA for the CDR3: TGCGCCAGCAGCCTCTGGACAGGGACGAACACCGGGGAGCTGTTTTTT. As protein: CASSLWTGTNTGELFF.